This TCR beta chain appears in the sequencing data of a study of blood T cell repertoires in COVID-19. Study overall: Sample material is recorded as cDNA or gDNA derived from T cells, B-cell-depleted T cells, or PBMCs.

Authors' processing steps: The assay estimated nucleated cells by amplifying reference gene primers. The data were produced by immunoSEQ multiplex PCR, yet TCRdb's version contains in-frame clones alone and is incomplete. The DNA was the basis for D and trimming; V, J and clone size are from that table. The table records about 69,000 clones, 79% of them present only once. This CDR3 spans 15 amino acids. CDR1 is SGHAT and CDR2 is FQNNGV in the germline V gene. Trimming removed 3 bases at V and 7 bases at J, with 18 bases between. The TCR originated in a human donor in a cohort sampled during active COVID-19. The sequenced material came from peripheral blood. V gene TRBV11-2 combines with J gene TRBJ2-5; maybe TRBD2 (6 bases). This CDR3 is CASSFWRGPRRTQYF. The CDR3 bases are TGTGCCAGCAGCTTTTGGCGGGGACCCCGCAGGACCCAGTACTTC.